This passage covers 25 T cell receptor beta chains from one sample sequenced in a study of graft-versus-host responses after intestinal transplantation. TCRdb keeps only in-frame clones here, not all; method: immunoSEQ multiplex PCR. Of approximately 14,000 clones listed, just over 35% were seen once; the top ten hold 2.3%. Responders that carried the CFSE label, some 200,000 of them, were plated with some 200,000 irradiated, violet-dye-labeled stimulator cells. Material: alloreactive CD8+ T cells from a mixed lymphocyte reaction culture, obtained before intestinal transplant. Stated subset: CFSE-low proliferating T cells sorted from roughly 6-day pre-transplant mixed lymphocyte reaction (GvH or HvG direction). These receptors came from a human patient who received an intestinal transplant.

There are a few counts of this clone. The chain is built from TRBV6-5 and TRBJ1-5; D is uncertain. Germline V gene data show CDR1 as MNHEY and CDR2 as SVGAGI. Trimming shortened V by 8 bases and J by 6 bases, and 17 bases separated the two germline ends. The CDR3 loop spans 14 amino acids. The CDR3 loop is CASRGNGAGQPQHF. CDR3 nucleotides: TGTGCCAGCCGGGGAAACGGAGCTGGTCAGCCCCAGCATTTT.

The gene calls are TRBV6-6 and TRBJ1-5; unclear D gene. The CDR3 extends over 14 amino acids. Germline loops: CDR1 MNHNY, CDR2 SVGAGI (reference sequence). Trimming took 3 bases from V and 0 from J, leaving 6 bases between them. The CDR3 DNA is TGTGCCAGCAGTTATGTTTATAGCAATCAGCCCCAGCATTTT. Its translation is CASSYVYSNQPQHF.

A few counts support this clone. J is TRBJ2-2 and V is TRBV5-5, with D possibly TRBD1 on 6 matching bases. Germline V lookup: CDR1 SGHKS, CDR2 YYEKEE (reference sequence). The CDR3 extends over 18 amino acids. V lost 7 bases to trimming and J lost 1 base, with 23 bases between them. CDR3 sequence (DNA): TGTGCCAGCGGAGCTTGGGGGCAAGACGTTCTGAACACCGGGGAGCTGTTTTTT. Translating it yields CASGAWGQDVLNTGELFF.

This clone was seen a few times. CDR3 sequence: CASSVGGGDSYNEQFF. CDR3 coding DNA: TGTGCCAGCAGCGTAGGCGGGGGGGATTCCTACAATGAGCAGTTCTTC. The chain carries TRBV9 and TRBJ2-1; 9 positions agree with TRBD2. Trimming removed 0 bases from V and 1 base from J; junction bases left unmatched: 2. In germline, CDR1 is SGDLS, CDR2 YYNGEE. CDR3 size: 16 residues.

The rearrangement uses TRBV7-9 and TRBJ2-1, with D perhaps matching TRBD1 or TRBD2 (5 bases each). Trimming cost V 4 bases and J 8 bases, with 15 bases left between them. This CDR3 contains 14 residues. In germline, CDR1 is SEHNR, CDR2 FQNEAQ (reference sequence). The CDR3 region has the DNA TGTGCCAGCAGCTCAGGGACCACTACGGATGAGCAGTTCTTC. Translating it yields CASSSGTTTDEQFF.

By share, this clone counts as medium-sized. This chain uses TRBV4-1 with TRBJ2-2, with no clear D. V lost 3 bases, J lost 5 bases, and 10 bases lay in between. The CDR3 runs to 14 residues. Per the germline V gene, CDR1 is MGHRA and CDR2 is YSYEKL. The chain's CDR3 is CASSHSAGTGELFF. As DNA, the CDR3 is TGCGCCAGCAGCCACTCGGCTGGGACCGGGGAGCTGTTTTTT.

Only a few counts were recorded for this clone. This chain joins TRBV25-1 and TRBJ1-6; weak D call: TRBD1 (5 bases). This CDR3 is built from 14 residues. Between the trimmed V and J ends, which lost 1 base and 8 bases, there was a span of 9 bases. In germline, CDR1 is MGHDK, CDR2 SYGVNS. The CDR3 loop is CASSESGFDSPLHF. CDR3 in DNA: TGTGCCAGCAGTGAATCAGGGTTTGATTCACCCCTCCACTTT.

The chain joins TRBV9 to TRBJ2-6; no clear D gene. CDR1 and CDR2 from the germline V gene are SGDLS and YYNGEE. V lost 0 bases, J lost 0 bases, and 16 bases lay in between. The CDR3 length is 19 residues. Written as DNA, the CDR3 is TGTGCCAGCAGCGTAGGGAGCGTTGTGAGTCCCTCTGGGGCCAACGTCCTGACTTTC. Its protein product is CASSVGSVVSPSGANVLTF. Drawing the rest from reference TRBV9 and TRBJ2-6, the complete variable domain is DSGVTQTPKHLITATGQRVTLRCSPRSGDLSVYWYQQSLDQGLQFLIQYYNGEERAKGNILERFSAQQFPDLHSELNLSSLELGDSALYFCASSVGSVVSPSGANVLTFGAGSRLTVL.

The rearrangement uses TRBV25-1 and TRBJ1-4; 7 nucleotides match TRBD1. The CDR3 length is 16 residues. Germline-derived CDR1 and CDR2 are MGHDK and SYGVNS. Trimming took 6 bases from V and 4 from J; bases not matched to a gene: 11. DNA for the CDR3: TGTGCCAGCAGGGGAAGGGAGGGGGCGGATAATGAAAAACTGTTTTTT. Protein product: CASRGREGADNEKLFF.

The V call is TRBV7-9, the J call TRBJ2-7; 8 bases agree with TRBD2. V gave up 5 bases and J gave up 3 bases; unmatched junction bases: 3. The V gene's germline CDR1 is SEHNR and CDR2 FQNEAQ (reference sequence). This CDR3 comprises 13 residues. This CDR3 reads CASSPGRGYEQYF. For the CDR3, the DNA is TGTGCCAGCAGCCCCGGGAGGGGCTACGAGCAGTACTTC.

V is TRBV13 and J is TRBJ2-7, with 8 bases fitting TRBD1. The germline V gene encodes CDR1 PRHDT and CDR2 FYEKMQ (reference sequence). This CDR3 region has 13 residues. Trimming took 5 bases from V and 4 from J; bases not matched to a gene: 4. CDR3 sequence: CASSLGQVYEQYF. The CDR3, as DNA: TGTGCCAGCAGCCTGGGACAGGTATACGAGCAGTACTTC.

This chain uses TRBV9 with TRBJ1-1; D gene ambiguous. The CDR3 is made up of 13 amino acids. The ends were cut back, 7 bases at V and 2 bases at J, with 12 bases in the middle. From germline, CDR1 is SGDLS and CDR2 YYNGEE. DNA for the CDR3: TGTGCCAGCGGTACGTCACTTAACACTGAAGCTTTCTTT. It specifies CASGTSLNTEAFF.

In DNA, the CDR3 is TGTGCCAGCAGTTTAGGGGGACTAGCGGGGTACAATGAGCAGTTCTTC. It is translated as CASSLGGLAGYNEQFF. The chain is built from TRBV27 and TRBJ2-1, with 13 bases lining up with TRBD2. CDR3 length: 16 amino acids. Germline CDR1 is MNHEY and CDR2 is SMNVEV (reference sequence). V gave up 2 bases and J gave up 4 bases; unmatched junction bases: 2.

On this clone: At one end the junction does not follow the germline gene, possibly because of a read error. V usage is TRBV7-9 and J usage is TRBJ2-2; TRBD2 is a possible D gene (6 bases). Germline CDR1 SEHNR, CDR2 FQNEAQ (reference sequence). CDR3 length equals 18 residues. CDR3 DNA: TGTGCCGGCAGCTTATTTGTGGCGGGGAGACCGACGGCCGGGGAGCTGTTTTTT. Amino acid sequence: CAGSLFVAGRPTAGELFF.

This chain connects TRBV4-1 to TRBJ2-2; D tentatively reads TRBD1 or TRBD2 (6 bases each). The CDR3 is 16 residues long. CDR1 and CDR2 from the germline V gene are MGHRA and YSYEKL. V gave up 0 bases and J gave up 7 bases, with 15 bases separating them. The CDR3 here is CASSQEGGRHGGELFF. The CDR3 nucleotides read TGCGCCAGCAGCCAAGAGGGGGGCCGACACGGCGGGGAGCTGTTTTTT.

This clone was observed a few times. V is TRBV7-8 and J is TRBJ2-7, with 7 nucleotides matching TRBD2. From germline, CDR1 is SGHVS and CDR2 FQNEAQ. The CDR3 covers 14 residues. With V trimmed by 0 bases and J by 4 bases, 3 bases remained unmatched. The CDR3 sequence: CASSLAIAGYEQYF. DNA for the CDR3: TGTGCCAGCAGCTTAGCCATAGCGGGTTACGAGCAGTACTTC.

The V and J genes are TRBV11-1 and TRBJ2-7; no clear D. CDR1 and CDR2 from the germline V gene are SGHAT and FQDESV (reference sequence). The CDR3 totals 12 residues. V lost 4 bases and J 0 bases, leaving 4 bases between the germline ends. CDR3 in DNA: TGTGCCAGCAGCTCTATCTCCTACGAGCAGTACTTC. Translation gives CASSSISYEQYF.

The chain joins TRBV27 to TRBJ1-1, with D unclear. This CDR3 is 13 amino acids long. Trimming took off 4 bases at V and 2 bases at J, with 8 bases between the two ends. CDR1 is MNHEY and CDR2 is SMNVEV in the germline V gene (reference sequence). The chain's CDR3 is CASSSPPNTEAFF. CDR3 bases: TGTGCCAGCAGTTCCCCCCCCAACACTGAAGCTTTCTTT.

This clone occurred a few times. V usage is TRBV19 and J usage is TRBJ1-1; the D is unclear. The germline V and J ends were trimmed by 5 bases and 7 bases, with 8 bases remaining between them. CDR3 length: 11 residues. Germline-derived CDR1 and CDR2 are LNHDA and SQIVND (reference sequence). The DNA of the CDR3 is TGTGCCAGTAGTTGGAGTTTTGAAGCTTTCTTT. This encodes CASSWSFEAFF.

CDR3 residues: CASTPFTGVDEAFF. The CDR3 DNA follows: TGTGCCAGTACCCCATTCACAGGGGTGGATGAAGCTTTCTTT. The chain uses TRBV19 and TRBJ1-1, with 7 bases identical to TRBD1. The CDR3 extends over 14 amino acids. J gave up 7 bases and V 7 bases, and 12 bases lay outside the gene matches. Per germline, CDR1 LNHDA and CDR2 SQIVND (reference sequence).

The chain joins TRBV9 to TRBJ2-3, with 9 bases that match TRBD2. This CDR3 contains 15 residues. The germline V gene has CDR1 SGDLS and CDR2 YYNGEE. The V segment lost 0 bases and the J segment 5 bases; nucleotides outside the gene matches: 4. The CDR3 sequence: CASSVVGGGGDTQYF. Written as DNA, the CDR3 is TGTGCCAGCAGCGTAGTTGGCGGGGGGGGAGATACGCAGTATTTT.

This clone showed up just a few times. The chain links TRBV7-9 to TRBJ2-7; possibly TRBD2 for D (5 bases). The CDR3 is 16 residues long. The V end lost 5 bases, the J end lost 7 bases, and 24 bases lay between the germline ends. Per germline, CDR1 SEHNR and CDR2 FQNEAQ (reference sequence). CDR3 region: CASSNPPNLRGIEQYF. The DNA of the CDR3 is TGTGCCAGCAGCAACCCCCCGAACCTGAGAGGGATAGAGCAGTACTTC.

The chain recombines TRBV18 with TRBJ2-7; D is perhaps TRBD1 (5 bases). The CDR3 loop spans 17 amino acids. The germline V gene has CDR1 KGHSH and CDR2 LQKENI. V was shortened by 6 bases and J by 4 bases, with 25 bases between the two germline ends. The CDR3 bases are TGTGCCAGCTCCCAGGGCCCTCTAGTCGAGGCGCCGTACGAGCAGTACTTC. Its protein product is CASSQGPLVEAPYEQYF.

The CDR3 loop is CATSREEYNEQFF. For the CDR3, the DNA is TGTGCCACCAGCAGAGAGGAATACAATGAGCAGTTCTTC. This chain links TRBV15 with TRBJ2-1, with D unclear. Germline CDR1 LNHNV, CDR2 YYDKDF (reference sequence). V lost 0 bases to trimming and J lost 4 bases, with 4 bases between them. The CDR3 contains 13 residues.

The chain recombines TRBV30 with TRBJ2-5, with D perhaps matching TRBD1 (5 bases). The CDR3 is made up of 14 amino acids. The germline V and J ends were trimmed by 0 bases and 0 bases, with 8 bases remaining between them. The germline V gene encodes CDR1 GTSNPN and CDR2 SVGIG (reference sequence). CDR3 coding DNA: TGTGCCTGGAGTGTAGGGGCGTACCAAGAGACCCAGTACTTC. Amino acids: CAWSVGAYQETQYF.